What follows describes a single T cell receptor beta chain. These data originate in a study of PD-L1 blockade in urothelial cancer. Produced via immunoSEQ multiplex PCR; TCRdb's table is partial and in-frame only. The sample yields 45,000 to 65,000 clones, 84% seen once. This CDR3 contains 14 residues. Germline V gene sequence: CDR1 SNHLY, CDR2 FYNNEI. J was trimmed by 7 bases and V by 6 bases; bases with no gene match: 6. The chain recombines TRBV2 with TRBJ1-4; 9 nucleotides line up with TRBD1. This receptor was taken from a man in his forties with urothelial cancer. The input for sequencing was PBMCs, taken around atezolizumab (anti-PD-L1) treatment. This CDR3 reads CASRVSGQGEKLFF. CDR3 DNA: TGTGCCAGCAGGGTTTCGGGACAGGGTGAAAAACTGTTTTTT.